These 16 T cell receptor beta chains came from one sample sequenced in a study of blood T cell repertoires in COVID-19. This table comes from immunoSEQ multiplex PCR, and its TCRdb copy is limited to in-frame clones, with some not included. The data contain 45,000 to 55,000 clones, over 65% of them seen just once; the ten biggest clones take up under 14%. The sequencing sample was made of peripheral blood. The receptors were sampled from an older man with COVID-19, enrolled during active disease.

With regard to this clone: One end of the junction varies from germline; a read error may be responsible. Within the sample, other DNA sequences also encode this same CDR3. The chain has TRBV9 and TRBJ2-1; possible D gene TRBD2, 6 bases. The V gene's germline CDR1 is SGDLS and CDR2 YYNGEE. This CDR3 region has 17 residues. The chain's CDR3 is CASSVTLAGTSYNEQFF. The CDR3 bases are TGCGCCAGCAGCGTAACCCTTGCGGGGACCTCCTACAATGAGCAGTTCTTC.

This chain connects TRBV7-2 to TRBJ2-2, with D possibly matching TRBD2 (7 bases). V was shortened by 3 bases and J by 7 bases, with 15 bases between the two germline ends. From germline, CDR1 is SGHTA and CDR2 FQGNSA. This CDR3 is 15 amino acids long. This CDR3 reads CASSFTGGSGGELFF. The CDR3 DNA follows: TGTGCCAGCAGCTTTACGGGGGGCTCGGGCGGGGAGCTGTTTTTT.

The chain employs TRBV3-1 (or the pseudogene TRBV3-2) and TRBJ2-7, with TRBD1 matching over 8 bases. The CDR3 consists of 14 residues. Trimming at V came to 8 bases and at J to 5 bases, leaving 11 bases not matched to a gene. Germline CDR1 and CDR2: LGHDT and YNNKEL (reference sequence). This CDR3 reads CASGMRQGRNEQYF. For the CDR3, the DNA is TGTGCCAGCGGAATGAGACAGGGGCGAAACGAGCAGTACTTC.

This clone was seen a few times. The chain links TRBV11-2 to TRBJ1-1; D remains unclear. CDR1 and CDR2 from the germline V gene are SGHAT and FQNNGV. The CDR3 has 13 residues. V was cut by 5 bases and J by 1 base, with 8 bases left in between. The CDR3 loop reads CASSPVRNTEAFF. In nucleotides, the CDR3 is TGTGCCAGCAGCCCAGTTCGGAACACTGAAGCTTTCTTT.

The V and J genes are TRBV29-1 and TRBJ2-3, with 9 bases that match TRBD2. This CDR3 has 14 amino acids. Germline CDR1 is SQVTM and CDR2 is ANQGSEA. Trimming removed 5 bases from V and 3 bases from J; junction bases left unmatched: 6. This chain's CDR3 is CSVRSGGRTDTQYF. CDR3 sequence (DNA): TGCAGCGTTCGAAGCGGGGGGCGAACAGATACGCAGTATTTT.

The chain links TRBV9 to TRBJ1-1, with D maybe TRBD1 (6 bases). The CDR3 length is 13 residues. V was clipped by 3 bases and J by 1 base, with 7 bases between them. CDR1 is SGDLS and CDR2 is YYNGEE in the germline V gene. CDR3 DNA: TGTGCCAGCAGCGCGACAGGGAACACTGAAGCTTTCTTT. It translates to CASSATGNTEAFF.

The V gene is TRBV13, the J gene TRBJ1-2; 11 bases match TRBD1. V trimming: 5 bases; J trimming: 5 bases; junction bases outside the gene matches: 1. The length of the CDR3 is 13 residues. Germline V lookup: CDR1 PRHDT, CDR2 FYEKMQ (reference sequence). CDR3 protein: CASSRDRGYGYTF. Written as DNA, the CDR3 is TGTGCCAGCAGCCGGGACAGGGGGTATGGCTACACCTTC. The full variable domain, completed using reference TRBV13 and TRBJ1-2, is AAGVIQSPRHLIKEKRETATLKCYPIPRHDTVYWYQQGPGQDPQFLISFYEKMQSDKGSIPDRFSAQQFSDYHSELNMSSLELGDSALYFCASSRDRGYGYTFGSGTRLTVV.

The chain combines TRBV18 with TRBJ1-6, with D uncertain. This CDR3 contains 14 residues. V was trimmed by 0 bases and J by 14 bases, leaving 14 bases between them. The V gene's germline CDR1 is KGHSH and CDR2 LQKENI. The CDR3, as DNA: TGTGCCAGCTCACCACCGTCTACCAGGTTAACCCTCCACTTT. Encoded protein: CASSPPSTRLTLHF.

The V and J genes are TRBV7-3 and TRBJ2-5; no clear D. CDR1 and CDR2 from the germline V gene are SGHTA and FQGTGA. V was trimmed by 4 bases and J by 2 bases, leaving 11 bases between them. The CDR3 runs to 14 residues. The CDR3 sequence is CASSSRRVQETQYF. The CDR3 DNA reads TGTGCCAGCAGCTCCCGACGGGTTCAAGAGACCCAGTACTTC.

The CDR3 nucleotides read TGTGCCAGCAGCCTGGGGACAGACAATCAGCCCCAGCATTTT. Its protein product is CASSLGTDNQPQHF. The chain is built from TRBV3-1 (or the pseudogene TRBV3-2) and TRBJ1-5; 7 bases match TRBD1. Germline CDR1 and CDR2: LGHDT and YNNKEL (reference sequence). The length of the CDR3 is 14 residues. V trimming: 4 bases; J trimming: 3 bases; junction bases outside the gene matches: 3.

V and J are TRBV5-6 and TRBJ2-7; 8 bases align to TRBD1. CDR1 and CDR2 from the germline V gene are SGHDT and YYEEEE. Trimming cost V 5 bases and J 4 bases; bases outside gene matches: 5. The CDR3 is 13 residues long. The CDR3 sequence: CASRSGQGYEQYF. The CDR3 DNA reads as TGTGCCAGCAGGTCCGGACAGGGTTACGAGCAGTACTTC.

The chain recombines TRBV5-4 with TRBJ2-2; 9 bases agree with TRBD2. The CDR3 spans 16 residues. With V trimmed by 0 bases and J by 4 bases, 4 bases remained unmatched. Germline CDR1 SGHNT, CDR2 YYREEE (reference sequence). CDR3 coding DNA: TGTGCCAGCAGCTTGGGTGCTAGCGGGGTCACCGGGGAGCTGTTTTTT. Protein: CASSLGASGVTGELFF.

The rearrangement links TRBV19 to TRBJ2-3; 12 nucleotides line up with TRBD2. Germline assignment: CDR1 LNHDA and CDR2 SQIVND (reference sequence). This CDR3 is 17 amino acids long. The V gene end was trimmed by 1 base and the J gene end by 3 bases; junction bases not matched to a gene: 5. CDR3 bases: TGTGCCAGTAGTATAGGGGCGACTAGCGGGGGAACAGATACGCAGTATTTT. Translated: CASSIGATSGGTDTQYF.

The rearrangement joins TRBV11-3 to TRBJ2-1; 8 bases are shared with TRBD2. The CDR3 covers 15 residues. Germline loops: CDR1 SGHNT, CDR2 YENEEA. V shed 5 bases and J 3 bases; nucleotides not matched to a gene: 6. The CDR3 nucleotides are TGTGCCAGCAGCAAAAGCGGGAGAGACTACAATGAGCAGTTCTTC. Translation: CASSKSGRDYNEQFF.

This clone was observed a few times. This chain connects TRBV5-1 to TRBJ2-2; D may be TRBD2 (5 bases). The V end lost 0 bases, the J end lost 4 bases, and 10 bases lay between the germline ends. The CDR3 runs 15 residues. Germline V gives CDR1 SGHRS, CDR2 YFSETQ. This CDR3 is CASSLARAGTGELFF. The CDR3, as DNA: TGCGCCAGCAGCTTGGCCCGGGCGGGCACCGGGGAGCTGTTTTTT.

There are a few counts of this clone. V usage is TRBV20-1 and J usage is TRBJ1-1, with D hard to call. Germline V gene data show CDR1 as DFQATT and CDR2 as SNEGSKA (reference sequence). CDR3 length: 11 amino acids. CDR3 DNA: TGCAGGTGGTCCGGGTACACTGAAGCTTTCTTT. Translating it yields CRWSGYTEAFF.